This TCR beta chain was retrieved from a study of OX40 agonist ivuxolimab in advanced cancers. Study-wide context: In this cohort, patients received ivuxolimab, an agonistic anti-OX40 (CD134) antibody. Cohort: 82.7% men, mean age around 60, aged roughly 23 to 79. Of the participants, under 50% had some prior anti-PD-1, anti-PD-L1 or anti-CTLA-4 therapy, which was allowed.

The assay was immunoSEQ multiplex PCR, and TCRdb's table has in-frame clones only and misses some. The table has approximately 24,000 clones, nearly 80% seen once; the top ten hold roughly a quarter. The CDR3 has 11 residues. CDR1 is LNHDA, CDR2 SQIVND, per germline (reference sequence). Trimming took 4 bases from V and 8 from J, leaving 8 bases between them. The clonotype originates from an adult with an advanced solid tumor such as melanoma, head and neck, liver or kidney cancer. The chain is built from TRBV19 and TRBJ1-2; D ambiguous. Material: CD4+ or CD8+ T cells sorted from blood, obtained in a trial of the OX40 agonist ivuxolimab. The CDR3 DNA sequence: TGTGCCAGTAGTACTTCGGCCGGCTACACCTTC. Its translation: CASSTSAGYTF.